The next 24 T cell receptor beta chains were all read from a single sample in a study of T cells in Graves' hyperthyroidism and ophthalmopathy. Template material for amplifying TCR beta CDR3 regions consisted of RNA transcripts. Initially, a first-round RT-PCR of the TCR CDR3 employed the HTBI primer set. Each CDR3 protein is one row after TCRdb ran MiXCR on the multiplex PCR reads. This table holds 700,000 or so distinct CDR3 sequences, about 14% found once. Material: blood. The receptors stem from a woman aged 50 to 60 with Graves' ophthalmopathy.

This clonotype was seen at least ten times. The chain uses TRBV20-1 and TRBJ2-1, with TRBD2 as a possible D gene (6 bases). CDR1 and CDR2 (germline): DFQATT, SNEGSKA (reference sequence). V lost 3 bases to trimming and J lost 7 bases, with 10 bases between them. The CDR3 covers 12 residues. The CDR3 coding sequence is TGCAGTGCTAGTCTCGGGGGAAATGAGCAGTTCTTC. Translating gives CSASLGGNEQFF.

This rearrangement joins TRBV12-3 or TRBV12-4 to TRBJ1-1, with TRBD1 matching 8 bases. This CDR3 is built from 15 residues. Unmatched junction bases numbered 8, after V lost 5 bases and J lost 3 bases. CDR3 loop: CASSLRGLGYTEAFF. In DNA form, the CDR3 reads TGTGCCAGCAGTCTCAGGGGGCTGGGCTACACTGAAGCTTTCTTT.

V gene TRBV4-1 combines with J gene TRBJ1-1; a possible D gene is TRBD1 (6 bases). Germline V gene sequence: CDR1 MGHRA, CDR2 YSYEKL. V dropped 3 bases and J dropped 5 bases, with 19 bases sitting between them. This CDR3 spans 16 amino acids. In nucleotides, the CDR3 is TGCGCCAGCAGCCACTCTAAGACAGGAGAACTAACTGAAGCTTTCTTT. Translation gives CASSHSKTGELTEAFF.

This clonotype came up a few times. The chain carries TRBV24-1 and TRBJ2-7; 9 positions match TRBD1. Germline CDR1 reads KGHDR; CDR2 reads SFDVKD. With V trimmed by 5 bases and J by 8 bases, 15 bases remained unmatched. The CDR3 sequence is 16 residues long. Here the CDR3 DNA reads TGTGCCACCAGTGCTCCTCCGGGACAGGGATCTCTCAAGCAGTACTTC. Translating gives CATSAPPGQGSLKQYF.

The sample holds many counts of this clonotype. V and J are TRBV27 and TRBJ2-5; 11 nucleotides align to TRBD2. V lost 4 bases and J lost 4; bases outside the gene matches: 2. The length of the CDR3 is 14 residues. Germline CDR1 reads MNHEY; CDR2 reads SMNVEV (reference sequence). The CDR3 nucleotides read TGTGCCAGCAGTTCCGGACTAGCGGGAGAGACCCAGTACTTC. This gives the protein CASSSGLAGETQYF.

This clonotype has a count of ten or more. The genes are TRBV9 and TRBJ1-1; D remains unclear. Germline V gene lookup returns CDR1 SGDLS and CDR2 YYNGEE. This CDR3 spans 12 amino acids. V lost 3 bases, J lost 8 bases, and 11 bases lay in between. CDR3 DNA sequence: TGTGCCAGCAGCGGGGGTGGCAGCGAAGCTTTCTTT. Translated, it gives CASSGGGSEAFF.

This clonotype showed up many times. The rearrangement joins TRBV6-2 or TRBV6-3 to TRBJ2-7; D tentatively fits TRBD1 or TRBD2 (5 bases each). Germline V lookup: CDR1 MNHEY, CDR2 SVGEGT. This CDR3 has 16 residues. V was cut by 0 bases and J by 3 bases, with 15 bases left in between. The CDR3 nucleotides read TGTGCCAGCAGTTACTCTCGGGGCACCTCCGGCTACGAGCAGTACTTC. Its translation is CASSYSRGTSGYEQYF.

This clonotype was observed a few times. The CDR3 coding sequence is TGCGCCAGCAGCTTGGCCGAGGGTAGAGCGGAGACCCAGTACTTC. Its translation is CASSLAEGRAETQYF. The genes are TRBV5-1 and TRBJ2-5; perhaps TRBD2 as D (5 bases). This CDR3 comprises 15 residues. From germline, CDR1 is SGHRS and CDR2 YFSETQ. Trimming removed 0 bases at V and 5 bases at J, with 14 bases between. Using reference TRBV5-1 and TRBJ2-5 for the parts outside the CDR3, the full variable domain is KAGVTQTPRYLIKTRGQQVTLSCSPISGHRSVSWYQQTPGQGLQFLFEYFSETQRNKGNFPGRFSGRQFSNSRSEMNVSTLELGDSALYLCASSLAEGRAETQYFGPGTRLLVL.

This clonotype was observed many times. The V and J genes are TRBV11-2 and TRBJ2-7; 7 nucleotides agree with TRBD2. CDR1 and CDR2 from the germline V gene are SGHAT and FQNNGV. The CDR3 contains 14 residues. V shed 2 bases and J 4 bases; nucleotides not matched to a gene: 5. The CDR3 bases are TGTGCCAGCAGCTTAACTAGCGCCATGTACGAGCAGTACTTC. Encoded protein: CASSLTSAMYEQYF.

This clonotype was observed a handful of times. The rearrangement uses TRBV29-1 and TRBJ2-1; D not certain. This CDR3 spans 10 amino acids. Germline CDR1 and CDR2: SQVTM and ANQGSEA. V was cut by 4 bases and J by 2 bases, with 0 bases left in between. The CDR3: CSVAYNEQFF. The DNA of the CDR3 is TGCAGCGTTGCCTACAATGAGCAGTTCTTC.

This clonotype appeared a few times. This rearrangement joins TRBV4-1 to TRBJ2-7; D gene unclear. V lost 0 bases to trimming and J lost 7 bases, with 13 bases between them. CDR1 MGHRA and CDR2 YSYEKL come from the germline V gene. This CDR3 is 14 amino acids long. In DNA, the CDR3 is TGCGCCAGCAGCCAAGATCGCGCGGTTGGGGAGCAGTACTTC. Residues: CASSQDRAVGEQYF.

This clonotype was seen only once. A much larger clone differs from this one at a single base, so this may be a read error. The genes are TRBV18 and TRBJ2-7; 12 bases match TRBD2. There are 15 residues in the CDR3. J was trimmed by 6 bases and V by 4 bases; bases with no gene match: 7. CDR1 and CDR2 (germline): KGHSH, LQKENI. CDR3 sequence reads: CASSHPGLAGREQYF. The CDR3 coding sequence is TGTGCCAGCTCACACCCGGGACTAGCGGGCCGCGAGCAGTACTTC.

This clonotype was observed many times. The rearrangement joins TRBV29-1 to TRBJ2-7, with 7 bases lining up with TRBD2. Germline lookup yields CDR1 SQVTM and CDR2 ANQGSEA. The CDR3 is 13 residues long. J gave up 2 bases and V 1 base, and 2 bases lay outside the gene matches. CDR3: CSVEGDYTYEQYF. The CDR3 DNA follows: TGCAGCGTTGAAGGGGACTATACCTACGAGCAGTACTTC.

This clonotype showed up just a few times. The chain employs TRBV20-1 and TRBJ1-1; TRBD1 agrees at 8 bases. The CDR3 covers 14 residues. The germline gives CDR1 DFQATT, CDR2 SNEGSKA (reference sequence). The junction had 1 base not matched to a gene; V was cut back by 0 bases and J by 1 base. In DNA form, the CDR3 reads TGCAGTGCTAGAGACGGACAGGGGAACACTGAAGCTTTCTTT. Amino acid sequence: CSARDGQGNTEAFF.

This chain connects TRBV7-9 to TRBJ2-2, with 7 bases matching TRBD1. The length of the CDR3 is 15 residues. The germline V gene encodes CDR1 SEHNR and CDR2 FQNEAQ (reference sequence). J gave up 1 base and V 4 bases, and 3 bases lay outside the gene matches. The CDR3 sequence: CASSSWTGNTGELFF. In nucleotides, the CDR3 is TGTGCCAGCAGCTCGTGGACAGGGAACACCGGGGAGCTGTTTTTT. The variable domain in full, with the rest retrieved from reference TRBV7-9 and TRBJ2-2, is DTGVSQNPRHKITKRGQNVTFRCDPISEHNRLYWYRQTLGQGPEFLTYFQNEAQLEKSRLLSDRFSAERPKGSFSTLEIQRTEQGDSAMYLCASSSWTGNTGELFFGEGSRLTVL.

About this clonotype itself: Sequence at one end of the junction differs from germline and may be a read error. J is TRBJ2-2 and V is TRBV3-1; 9 nucleotides align to TRBD2. The CDR3 runs to 16 residues. CDR1 LGHDT and CDR2 YNNKEL come from the germline V gene (reference sequence). In nucleotides, the CDR3 is TGTGCCAGCAGCCCCTGGACTAGCGATAGCACCGAGGAGCTGTTTTTT. The encoded protein is CASSPWTSDSTEELFF.

The CDR3 region is CASSLAPRDKLGGYTF. In DNA, the CDR3 is TGTGCCAGCAGCTTAGCCCCGCGAGACAAGCTTGGTGGCTACACCTTC. This sequence joins TRBV7-6 and TRBJ1-2, with D unclear. The CDR3 covers 16 residues. With 0 bases removed from V and 7 bases from J, the gap between germline ends came to 18 bases. From germline, CDR1 is SGHVS and CDR2 FNYEAQ.

This clonotype showed up just a few times. This chain's CDR3 is CASSQYRDTTYEQYF. CDR3 DNA sequence: TGTGCCAGCAGCCAGTACCGGGACACCACCTACGAGCAGTACTTC. The chain combines TRBV14 with TRBJ2-7, with TRBD1 as a possible D gene (6 bases). Germline CDR1 reads SGHDN; CDR2 reads FVKESK. The V gene lost 3 bases and the J gene lost 2 bases, with 14 bases spanning the gap. The CDR3 totals 15 residues.

This clonotype appeared many times. The chain joins TRBV4-2 to TRBJ2-1; TRBD2 matches 11 bases. The trim removed 3 bases at V and 5 bases at J, leaving 6 bases unmatched. The CDR3 is 16 amino acids. Germline-derived CDR1 and CDR2 are LGHNA and YNFKEQ. CDR3 in amino acids: CASSQVGLAGDNEQFF. CDR3 sequence (DNA): TGTGCCAGCAGCCAGGTCGGACTAGCGGGCGACAATGAGCAGTTCTTC.

The table lists this clonotype with many counts. This chain links TRBV5-5 with TRBJ1-6; 7 bases agree with TRBD1. Trimming at V came to 2 bases and at J to 7 bases, leaving 6 bases not matched to a gene. The CDR3 has 15 amino acids. Germline V lookup: CDR1 SGHKS, CDR2 YYEKEE (reference sequence). The chain's CDR3 is CASSFDRVGNSPLHF. CDR3 nucleotide sequence: TGTGCCAGCAGCTTCGACAGGGTGGGGAATTCACCCCTCCACTTT. Full variable domain (outside the CDR3, taken from reference TRBV5-5 and TRBJ1-6): DAGVTQSPTHLIKTRGQQVTLRCSPISGHKSVSWYQQVLGQGPQFIFQYYEKEERGRGNFPDRFSARQFPNYSSELNVNALLLGDSALYLCASSFDRVGNSPLHFGNGTRLTVT.

The V and J genes are TRBV19 and TRBJ1-5; unclear D gene. The CDR3 has 17 residues. Trimming left V 4 bases short and J 2 bases short, with 18 bases between. Germline V gives CDR1 LNHDA, CDR2 SQIVND (reference sequence). The CDR3 region has the DNA TGTGCCAGTAGTAGGGCCATATCTCGGTTGGGCAATCAGCCCCAGCATTTT. This codes for CASSRAISRLGNQPQHF.

This clonotype has just a few counts. The chain carries TRBV14 and TRBJ1-4, with TRBD1 as a possible D gene (5 bases). Deletions cut 0 bases from V and 8 bases from J, with 10 bases between. This CDR3 spans 14 amino acids. Germline-derived CDR1 and CDR2 are SGHDN and FVKESK. DNA of the CDR3: TGTGCCAGCAGCCAAGATCGGGGGTACGAAAAACTGTTTTTT. Protein: CASSQDRGYEKLFF. Full variable domain (remainder filled in from reference TRBV14 and TRBJ1-4): EAGVTQFPSHSVIEKGQTVTLRCDPISGHDNLYWYRRVMGKEIKFLLHFVKESKQDESGMPNNRFLAERTGGTYSTLKVQPAELEDSGVYFCASSQDRGYEKLFFGSGTQLSVL.

At least ten counts were recorded for this clonotype. J is TRBJ2-7 and V is TRBV28, with TRBD1 matching 9 bases. J gave up 1 base and V 5 bases, and 9 bases lay outside the gene matches. Germline assignment: CDR1 MDHEN and CDR2 SYDVKM. The CDR3 consists of 16 residues. CDR3 sequence reads: CASSPTPGQGSYEQYF. DNA of the CDR3: TGTGCCAGCAGTCCGACCCCGGGACAGGGTTCCTACGAGCAGTACTTC.

This clonotype has ten or more counts. This chain uses TRBV11-3 with TRBJ2-1, with 10 bases aligning to TRBD1. CDR1 is SGHNT and CDR2 is YENEEA in the germline V gene. The CDR3 extends over 15 amino acids. The V segment lost 5 bases and the J segment 7 bases; nucleotides outside the gene matches: 8. CDR3 nucleotide sequence: TGTGCCAGCAGCGCCGGGACAGGGGTTGGGAATGAGCAGTTCTTC. Translation: CASSAGTGVGNEQFF.